The rows below give T cell receptor beta chains drawn from one sample of a study of shared T cell receptors in the human thymus. Sequencing used immunoSEQ multiplex PCR; TCRdb keeps in-frame clones, though not all of them. In the table there are 600,000 or so clones, over 75% of which are singletons. This sample also belongs to another study, concerning human thymus T cells.

The sequenced sample consisted of thymocytes. The receptors shown here come from a boy younger than two with a congenital heart defect. Both conserved end residues are part of each CDR3. D genes are given only for firm matches. A clone size is listed for some rows: how often the clone was seen (once, few, many), or a class if it is expanded.

clone size | J gene | D gene | V gene | CDR3 DNA | CDR3 protein
- | TRBJ2-7 | TRBD2 | TRBV5-1 | TGCGCCAGCAGCCGGACTAGCTACCACGAGCAGTACTTC | CASSRTSYHEQYF
- | TRBJ1-5 | - | TRBV5-1 | TGCGCCAGCAGCTTGACAGGGACGAGCAATCAGCCCCAGCATTTT | CASSLTGTSNQPQHF
few | TRBJ2-7 | TRBD2 | TRBV2 | TGTGCCAGCAGTGCCCGGACTAGCGGGAGGCCGTCCTACGAGCAGTACTTC | CASSARTSGRPSYEQYF
- | TRBJ2-7 | - | TRBV4-1 | TGCGCCAGCAGCCAAGGTCCACAGGAGAATTACGAGCAGTACTTC | CASSQGPQENYEQYF
- | TRBJ2-7 | - | TRBV6-5 | TGTGCCAGCAGTCCCCGGGGAGGACCCGAGCAGTACTTC | CASSPRGGPEQYF
- | TRBJ2-7 | - | TRBV5-6 | TGTGCCAGCAGCTTGGGGTATCGACAGGATTTCTCCTACGAGCAGTACTTC | CASSLGYRQDFSYEQYF
- | TRBJ2-2 | - | TRBV4-3 | TGCGCCAGCAGCCAAGTACCGGGAGCCAACACCGGGGAGCTGTTTTTT | CASSQVPGANTGELFF
- | TRBJ2-1 | TRBD2 | TRBV27 | TGTGCCAGCAGCCTAGGGACTAGCGGTTACAATGAGCAGTTCTTC | CASSLGTSGYNEQFF
- | TRBJ1-4 | - | TRBV2 | TGTGCCAGCAGTGACTCACTCCGGGACAAATTAGTGTTTTTT | CASSDSLRDKLVFF
few | TRBJ2-3 | - | TRBV2 | TGTGCCAGCAGTTTACTAGTTCGAACCACAGATACGCAGTATTTT | CASSLLVRTTDTQYF
- | TRBJ1-1 | TRBD1 | TRBV5-1 | TGCGCCAGCAGCTTGGGCCCCTCGACAGGGGCCACTGAAGCTTTCTTT | CASSLGPSTGATEAFF
- | TRBJ2-5 | TRBD2 | TRBV28 | TGTGCCAGCAGTTTGGGGGGGGAGGAAGAGACCCAGTACTTC | CASSLGGEEETQYF
- | TRBJ2-5 | TRBD2 | TRBV28 | TGTGCCAGCAGTTTATGCGATCGCCCCAACGCGGGAGGGAAGACGGAGACCCAGTACTTC | CASSLCDRPNAGGKTETQYF
- | TRBJ2-1 | TRBD2 | TRBV2 | TGTGCCAGCAGCCAGGGGACTAGCGGGAGTTCTGAGCAGTTCTTC | CASSQGTSGSSEQFF
- | TRBJ2-7 | TRBD1 | TRBV27 | TGTGCCAGCAGTTCAACAGGGGGCTCCTACGAGCAGTACTTC | CASSSTGGSYEQYF
once | TRBJ2-7 | TRBD2 | TRBV27 | TGTGCCAGCAGTGGCCAGGGACTACGCCTTTCCTACGAGCAGTACTTC | CASSGQGLRLSYEQYF
- | TRBJ2-2 | - | TRBV28 | TGTGCCAGCACCCAAGACAGTACCACCGGGGAGCTGTTTTTT | CASTQDSTTGELFF
- | TRBJ1-1 | TRBD1 | TRBV30 | TGTGCCTGGAGTGTTAGTGGGACAGGGGGCTTCCGGCTGAACACTGAAGCTTTCTTT | CAWSVSGTGGFRLNTEAFF
- | TRBJ1-5 | - | TRBV10-1 | TGCGCCAGCAGAGACAGGATCGGTCAGCCCCAGCATTTT | CASRDRIGQPQHF
- | TRBJ2-7 | - | TRBV27 | TGTGCCAGCAGTTTACGAAAACAGGGTCGGTACGAGCAGTACTTC | CASSLRKQGRYEQYF